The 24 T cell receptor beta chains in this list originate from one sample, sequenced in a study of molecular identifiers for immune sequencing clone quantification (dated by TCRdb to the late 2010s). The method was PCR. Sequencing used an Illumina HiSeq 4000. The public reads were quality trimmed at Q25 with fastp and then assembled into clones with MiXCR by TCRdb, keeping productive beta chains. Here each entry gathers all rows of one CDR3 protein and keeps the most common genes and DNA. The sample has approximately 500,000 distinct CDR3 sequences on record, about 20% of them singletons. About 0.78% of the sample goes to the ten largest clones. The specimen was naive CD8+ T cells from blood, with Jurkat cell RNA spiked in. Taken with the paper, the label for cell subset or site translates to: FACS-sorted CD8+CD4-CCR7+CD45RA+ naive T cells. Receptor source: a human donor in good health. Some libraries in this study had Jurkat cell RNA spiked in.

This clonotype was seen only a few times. CDR3 DNA: TGTGCCAGCAGCGTGCCCGGGGACTACACCGGGGAGCTGTTTTTT. Translated: CASSVPGDYTGELFF. The chain carries TRBV13 and TRBJ2-2; a possible D gene is TRBD2 (6 bases). V lost 5 bases to trimming and J lost 3 bases, with 13 bases between them. The CDR3 covers 15 residues. Germline assignment: CDR1 PRHDT and CDR2 FYEKMQ (reference sequence).

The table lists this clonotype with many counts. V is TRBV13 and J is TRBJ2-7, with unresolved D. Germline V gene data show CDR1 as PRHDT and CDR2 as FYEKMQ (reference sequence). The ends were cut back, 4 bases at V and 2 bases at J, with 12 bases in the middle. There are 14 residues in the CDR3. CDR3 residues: CASSSGPGPYEQYF. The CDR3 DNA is TGTGCCAGCAGCTCAGGCCCCGGTCCCTACGAGCAGTACTTC.

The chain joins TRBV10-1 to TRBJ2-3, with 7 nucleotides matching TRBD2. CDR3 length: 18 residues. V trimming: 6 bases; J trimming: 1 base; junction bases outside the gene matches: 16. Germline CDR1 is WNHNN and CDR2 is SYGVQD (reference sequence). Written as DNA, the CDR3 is TGCGCCAGCAGAAACAAATGTAGCGAAGCGGGGCGCACAGATACGCAGTATTTT. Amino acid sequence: CASRNKCSEAGRTDTQYF.

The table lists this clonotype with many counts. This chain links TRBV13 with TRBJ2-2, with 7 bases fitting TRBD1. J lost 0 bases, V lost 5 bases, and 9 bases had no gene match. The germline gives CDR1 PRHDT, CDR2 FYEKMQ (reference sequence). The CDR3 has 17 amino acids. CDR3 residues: CASSTWTGGPNTGELFF. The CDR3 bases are TGTGCCAGCAGCACCTGGACAGGCGGCCCGAACACCGGGGAGCTGTTTTTT.

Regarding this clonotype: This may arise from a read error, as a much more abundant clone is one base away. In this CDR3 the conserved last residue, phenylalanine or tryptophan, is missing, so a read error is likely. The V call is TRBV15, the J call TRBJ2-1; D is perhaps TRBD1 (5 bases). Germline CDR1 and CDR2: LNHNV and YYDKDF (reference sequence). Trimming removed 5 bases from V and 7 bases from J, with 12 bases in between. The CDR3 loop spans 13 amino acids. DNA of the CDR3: TGTGCCACCAGCGAGGCGGCAGGGAATGAGCAGTTCCTC. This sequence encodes CATSEAAGNEQFL.

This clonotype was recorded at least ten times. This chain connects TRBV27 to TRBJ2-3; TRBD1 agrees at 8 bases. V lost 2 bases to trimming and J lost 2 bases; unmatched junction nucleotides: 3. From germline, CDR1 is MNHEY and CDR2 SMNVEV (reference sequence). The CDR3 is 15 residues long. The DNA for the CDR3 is TGTGCCAGCAGTTTAATACAGGGGGACACAGATACGCAGTATTTT. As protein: CASSLIQGDTDTQYF.

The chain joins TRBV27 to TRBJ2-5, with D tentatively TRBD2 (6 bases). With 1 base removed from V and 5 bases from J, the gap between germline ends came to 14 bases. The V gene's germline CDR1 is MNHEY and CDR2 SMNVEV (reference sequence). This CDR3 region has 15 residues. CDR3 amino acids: CASSLLNRGWETQYF. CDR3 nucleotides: TGTGCCAGCAGTTTATTGAACCGGGGGTGGGAGACCCAGTACTTC.

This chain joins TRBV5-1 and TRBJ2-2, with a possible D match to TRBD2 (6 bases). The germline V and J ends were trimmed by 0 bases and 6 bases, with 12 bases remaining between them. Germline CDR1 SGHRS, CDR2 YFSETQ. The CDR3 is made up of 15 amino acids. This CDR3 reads CASSLAAGPAGELFF. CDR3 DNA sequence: TGCGCCAGCAGCTTGGCGGCGGGACCCGCCGGGGAGCTGTTTTTT.

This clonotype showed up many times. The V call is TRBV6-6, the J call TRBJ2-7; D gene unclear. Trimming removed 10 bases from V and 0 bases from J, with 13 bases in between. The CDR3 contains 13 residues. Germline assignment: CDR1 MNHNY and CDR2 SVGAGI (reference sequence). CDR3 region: CAIRNKSSYEQYF. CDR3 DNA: TGTGCCATACGGAACAAGAGCTCCTACGAGCAGTACTTC.

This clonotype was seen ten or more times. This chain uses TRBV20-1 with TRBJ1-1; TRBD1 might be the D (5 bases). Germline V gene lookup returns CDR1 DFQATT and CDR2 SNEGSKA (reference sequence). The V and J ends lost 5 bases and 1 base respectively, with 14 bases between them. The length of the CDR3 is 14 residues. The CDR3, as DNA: TGCAGTGCTTCTATGCGGGGGACGAACACTGAAGCTTTCTTT. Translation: CSASMRGTNTEAFF.

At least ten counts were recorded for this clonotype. The CDR3: CASSLPTTTSGPIYEQYF. DNA for the CDR3: TGTGCCAGCAGCTTACCCACTACGACTAGCGGCCCTATCTACGAGCAGTACTTC. The V and J genes are TRBV7-2 and TRBJ2-7; TRBD2 matches 9 bases. Germline values: CDR1 SGHTA, CDR2 FQGNSA. Trimming at V came to 2 bases and at J to 3 bases, leaving 14 bases not matched to a gene. This CDR3 contains 18 residues.

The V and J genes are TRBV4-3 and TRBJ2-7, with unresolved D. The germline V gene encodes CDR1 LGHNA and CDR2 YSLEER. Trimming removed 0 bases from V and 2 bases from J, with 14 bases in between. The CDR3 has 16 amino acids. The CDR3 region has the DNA TGCGCCAGCAGCCAAGATCGCATGACACCAACCTACGAGCAGTACTTC. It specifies CASSQDRMTPTYEQYF.

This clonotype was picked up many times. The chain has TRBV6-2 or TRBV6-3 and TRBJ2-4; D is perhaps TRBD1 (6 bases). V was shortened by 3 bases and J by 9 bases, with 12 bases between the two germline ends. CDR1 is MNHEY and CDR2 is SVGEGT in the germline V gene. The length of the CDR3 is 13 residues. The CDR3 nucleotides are TGTGCCAGCAGTTATTTACAGGGAGTCATTCAGTACTTC. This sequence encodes CASSYLQGVIQYF.

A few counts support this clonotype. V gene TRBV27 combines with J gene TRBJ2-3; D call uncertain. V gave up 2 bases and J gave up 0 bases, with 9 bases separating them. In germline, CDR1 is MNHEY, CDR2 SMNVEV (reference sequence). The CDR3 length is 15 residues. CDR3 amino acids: CASSLAATSTDTQYF. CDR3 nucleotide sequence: TGTGCCAGCAGTTTAGCGGCAACTAGCACAGATACGCAGTATTTT.

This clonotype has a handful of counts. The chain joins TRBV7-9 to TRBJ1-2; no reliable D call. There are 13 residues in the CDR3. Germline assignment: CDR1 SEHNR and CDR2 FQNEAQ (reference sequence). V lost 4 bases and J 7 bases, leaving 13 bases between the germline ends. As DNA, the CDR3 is TGTGCCAGCAGCTCGCACCCCCTTCTTGGCTACACCTTC. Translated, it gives CASSSHPLLGYTF.

The CDR3 DNA reads as TGCGCCAGCAGCCAAGAATTTTCTAGCGGGGGCAATGAGCAGTTCTTC. Its protein is CASSQEFSSGGNEQFF. V gene TRBV4-3 combines with J gene TRBJ2-1; 10 bases fit TRBD2. CDR3 length: 16 amino acids. With V trimmed by 0 bases and J by 6 bases, 5 bases remained unmatched. The germline V gene has CDR1 LGHNA and CDR2 YSLEER.

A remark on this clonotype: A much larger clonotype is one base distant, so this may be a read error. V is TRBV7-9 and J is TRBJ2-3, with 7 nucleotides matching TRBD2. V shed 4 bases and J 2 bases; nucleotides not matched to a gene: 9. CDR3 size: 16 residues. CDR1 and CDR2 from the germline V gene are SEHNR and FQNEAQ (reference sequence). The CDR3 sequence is CASSYLTSPYTDTQYF. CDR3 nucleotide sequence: TGTGCCAGCAGCTATCTGACTAGCCCATACACAGATACGCAGTATTTT.

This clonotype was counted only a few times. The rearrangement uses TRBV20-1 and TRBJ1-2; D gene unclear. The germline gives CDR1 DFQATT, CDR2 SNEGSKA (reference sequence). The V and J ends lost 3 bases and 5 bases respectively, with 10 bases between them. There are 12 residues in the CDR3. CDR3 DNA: TGCAGTGCTAGCGGCGATTTATATGGCTACACCTTC. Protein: CSASGDLYGYTF.

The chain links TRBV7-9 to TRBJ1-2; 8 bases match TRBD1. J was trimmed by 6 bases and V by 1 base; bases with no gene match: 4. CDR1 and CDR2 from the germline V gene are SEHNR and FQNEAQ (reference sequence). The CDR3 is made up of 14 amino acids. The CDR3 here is CASSLGGQVDGYTF. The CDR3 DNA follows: TGTGCCAGCAGCTTAGGGGGACAGGTTGATGGCTACACCTTC.

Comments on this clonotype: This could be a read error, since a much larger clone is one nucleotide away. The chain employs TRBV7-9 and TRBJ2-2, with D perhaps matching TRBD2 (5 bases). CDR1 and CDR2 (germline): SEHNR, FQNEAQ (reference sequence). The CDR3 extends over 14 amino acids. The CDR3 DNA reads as TGTGCCAGCAGCCCGACGGAGTCCACCGGGAAGCTGTTTTTT. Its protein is CASSPTESTGKLFF.

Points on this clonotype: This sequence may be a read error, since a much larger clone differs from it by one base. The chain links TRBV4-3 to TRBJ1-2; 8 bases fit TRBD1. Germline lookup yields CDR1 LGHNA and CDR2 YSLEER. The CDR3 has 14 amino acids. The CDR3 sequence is CVSSLEDRVDGYTF. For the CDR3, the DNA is TGCGTCAGCAGCTTGGAGGACAGGGTCGATGGCTACACCTTC.

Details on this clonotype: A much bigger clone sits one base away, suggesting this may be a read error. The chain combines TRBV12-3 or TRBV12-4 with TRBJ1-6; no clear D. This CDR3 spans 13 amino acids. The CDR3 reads CAGRDMTGSPLHF. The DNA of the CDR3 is TGTGCCGGCAGAGATATGACCGGTTCACCCCTCCACTTT.

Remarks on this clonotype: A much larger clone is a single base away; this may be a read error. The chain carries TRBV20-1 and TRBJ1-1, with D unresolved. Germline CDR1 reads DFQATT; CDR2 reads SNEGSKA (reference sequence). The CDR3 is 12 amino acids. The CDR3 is CSAPRTNAEAFF. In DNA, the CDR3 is TGCAGTGCCCCCCGGACGAACGCTGAAGCTTTCTTT.

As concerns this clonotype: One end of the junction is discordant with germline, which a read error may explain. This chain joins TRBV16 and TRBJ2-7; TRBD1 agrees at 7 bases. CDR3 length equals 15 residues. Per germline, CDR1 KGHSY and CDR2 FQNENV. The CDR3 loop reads CASTQSGTDSYEQYF. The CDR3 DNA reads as TGTGCCAGCACCCAATCCGGGACAGACTCCTACGAGCAGTACTTC.